This TCR beta chain was observed in a study of CXCR3-negative and CXCR3-positive naive CD8 T cells. The method, 5' RACE with UMI labels, was used to prepare the TRB cDNA libraries. Reprocessing the 5' RACE reads, TCRdb reports a single entry for every CDR3 protein and omits DNA. There are roughly 48,000 distinct CDR3 sequences in the sample, with about 15% held by the top ten. The CDR3 is made up of 16 amino acids. Germline V gives CDR1 SEHNR, CDR2 FQNEAQ (reference sequence). The origin of this receptor is a human donor in good health. Some clones in this sample may be carry-over from other donors' samples. The sample taken for sequencing was memory CD8+ T cells from blood. This chain joins TRBV7-9 and TRBJ2-3; TCRdb's D call of TRBD1 is untestable without DNA. The CDR3 loop reads CASSRTGWPGTDTQYF.